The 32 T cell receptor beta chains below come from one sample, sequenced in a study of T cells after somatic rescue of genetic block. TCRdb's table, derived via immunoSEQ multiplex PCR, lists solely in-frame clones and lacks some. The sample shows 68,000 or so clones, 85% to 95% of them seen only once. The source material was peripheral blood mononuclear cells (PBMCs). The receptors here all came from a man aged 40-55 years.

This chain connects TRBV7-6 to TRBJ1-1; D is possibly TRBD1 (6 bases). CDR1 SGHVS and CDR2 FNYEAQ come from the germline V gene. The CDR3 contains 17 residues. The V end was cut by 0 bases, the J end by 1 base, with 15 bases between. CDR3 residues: CASSLARGGAENTEAFF. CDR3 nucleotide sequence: TGTGCCAGCAGCTTAGCGCGCGGGGGCGCGGAGAACACTGAAGCTTTCTTT.

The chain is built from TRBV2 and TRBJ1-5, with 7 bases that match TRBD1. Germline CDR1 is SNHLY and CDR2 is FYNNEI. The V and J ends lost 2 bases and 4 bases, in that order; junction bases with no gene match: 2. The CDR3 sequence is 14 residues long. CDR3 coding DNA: TGTGCCAGCAGTGAAAGGGGGCGAAATCAGCCCCAGCATTTT. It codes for CASSERGRNQPQHF. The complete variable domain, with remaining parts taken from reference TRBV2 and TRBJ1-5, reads EPEVTQTPSHQVTQMGQEVILRCVPISNHLYFYWYRQILGQKVEFLVSFYNNEISEKSEIFDDQFSVERPDGSNFTLKIRSTKLEDSAMYFCASSERGRNQPQHFGDGTRLSIL.

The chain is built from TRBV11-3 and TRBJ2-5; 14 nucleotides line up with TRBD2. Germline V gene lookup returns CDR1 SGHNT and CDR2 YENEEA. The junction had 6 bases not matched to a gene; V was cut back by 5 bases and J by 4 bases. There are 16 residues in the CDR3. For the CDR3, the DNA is TGTGCCAGCAGCCCGGGGACTAGCGGGAGTCCAGAGACCCAGTACTTC. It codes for CASSPGTSGSPETQYF.

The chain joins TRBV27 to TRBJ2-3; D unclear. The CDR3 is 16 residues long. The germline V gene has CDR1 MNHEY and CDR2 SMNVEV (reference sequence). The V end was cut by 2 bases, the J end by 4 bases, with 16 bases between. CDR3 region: CASSLVLGTFPDTQYF. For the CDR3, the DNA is TGTGCCAGCAGTTTAGTCCTGGGTACTTTTCCAGATACGCAGTATTTT.

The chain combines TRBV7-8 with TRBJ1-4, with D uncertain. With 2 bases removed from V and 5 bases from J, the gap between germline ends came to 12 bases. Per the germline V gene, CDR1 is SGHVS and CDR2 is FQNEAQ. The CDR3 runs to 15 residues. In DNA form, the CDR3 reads TGTGCCAGCAGCTTAAGACGGGGAGAGAATGAAAAACTGTTTTTT. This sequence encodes CASSLRRGENEKLFF.

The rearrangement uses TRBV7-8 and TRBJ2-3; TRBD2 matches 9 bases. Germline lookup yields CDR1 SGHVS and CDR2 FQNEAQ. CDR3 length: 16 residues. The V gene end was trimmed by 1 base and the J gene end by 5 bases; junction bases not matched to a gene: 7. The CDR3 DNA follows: TGTGCCAGCAGCTTAGTAGGTAGCGGGAGTGGAGATACGCAGTATTTT. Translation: CASSLVGSGSGDTQYF. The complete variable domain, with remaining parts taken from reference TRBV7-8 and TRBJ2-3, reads GAGVSQSPRYKVAKRGQDVALRCDPISGHVSLFWYQQALGQGPEFLTYFQNEAQLDKSGLPSDRFFAERPEGSVSTLKIQRTQQEDSAVYLCASSLVGSGSGDTQYFGPGTRLTVL.

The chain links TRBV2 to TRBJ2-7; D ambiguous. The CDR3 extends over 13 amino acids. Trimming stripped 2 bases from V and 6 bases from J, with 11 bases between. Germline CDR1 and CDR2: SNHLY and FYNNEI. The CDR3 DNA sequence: TGTGCCAGCAGTGAATCCCCTAGGACCGAGCAGTACTTC. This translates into CASSESPRTEQYF.

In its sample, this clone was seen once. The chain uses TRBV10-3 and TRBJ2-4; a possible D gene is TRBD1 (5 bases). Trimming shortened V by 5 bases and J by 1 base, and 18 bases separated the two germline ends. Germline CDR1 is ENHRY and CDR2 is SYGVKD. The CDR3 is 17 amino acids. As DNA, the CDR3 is TGTGCCATCAGTAACCCAGGGTCCACCCGGGCCAAAAACATTCAGTACTTC. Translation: CAISNPGSTRAKNIQYF.

The DNA of the CDR3 is TGTGCCAGCAGCTTAGGGGCAGGGACGGAGACCCAGTACTTC. Its translation is CASSLGAGTETQYF. The chain carries TRBV11-2 and TRBJ2-5; D possibly matches TRBD1 or TRBD2 (5 bases each). V was trimmed by 1 base and J by 5 bases, leaving 11 bases between them. The CDR3 loop spans 14 amino acids. CDR1 and CDR2 (germline): SGHAT, FQNNGV.

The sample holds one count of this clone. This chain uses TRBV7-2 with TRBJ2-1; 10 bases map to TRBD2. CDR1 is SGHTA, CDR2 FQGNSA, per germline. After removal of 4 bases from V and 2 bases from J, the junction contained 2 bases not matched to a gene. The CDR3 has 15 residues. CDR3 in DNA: TGTGCCAGCAGCTACCTAGCGGGAGCCTACAATGAGCAGTTCTTC. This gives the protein CASSYLAGAYNEQFF.

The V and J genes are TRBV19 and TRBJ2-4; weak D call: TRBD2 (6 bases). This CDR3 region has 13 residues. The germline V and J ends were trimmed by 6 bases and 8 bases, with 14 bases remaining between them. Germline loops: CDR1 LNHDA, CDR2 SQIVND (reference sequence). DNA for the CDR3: TGTGCCAGTAGCGGCGGTCCGGGGGACATTCAGTACTTC. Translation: CASSGGPGDIQYF.

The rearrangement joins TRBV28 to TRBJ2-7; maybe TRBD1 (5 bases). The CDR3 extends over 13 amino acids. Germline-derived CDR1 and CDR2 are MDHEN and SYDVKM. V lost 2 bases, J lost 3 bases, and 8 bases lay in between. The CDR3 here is CASSLPTDYEQYF. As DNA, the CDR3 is TGTGCCAGCAGTTTACCGACAGACTACGAGCAGTACTTC.

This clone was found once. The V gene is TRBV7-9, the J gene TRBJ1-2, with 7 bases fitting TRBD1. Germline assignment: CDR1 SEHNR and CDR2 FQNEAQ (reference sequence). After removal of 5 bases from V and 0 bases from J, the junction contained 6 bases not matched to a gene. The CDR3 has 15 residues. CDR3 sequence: CASSPWDSPNYGYTF. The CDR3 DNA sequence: TGTGCCAGCAGCCCCTGGGACAGCCCTAACTATGGCTACACCTTC.

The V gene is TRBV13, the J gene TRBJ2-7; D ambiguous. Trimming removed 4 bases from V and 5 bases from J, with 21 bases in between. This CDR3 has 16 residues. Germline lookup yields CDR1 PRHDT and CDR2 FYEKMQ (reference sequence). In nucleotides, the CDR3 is TGTGCCAGCAGCTCCCCCGGCGAGCGCCCAGGAGACGAGCAGTACTTC. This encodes CASSSPGERPGDEQYF.

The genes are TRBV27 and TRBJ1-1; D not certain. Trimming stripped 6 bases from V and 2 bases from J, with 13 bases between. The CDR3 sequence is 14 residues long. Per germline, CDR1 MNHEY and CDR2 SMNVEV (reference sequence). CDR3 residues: CASSTTRGNTEAFF. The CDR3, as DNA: TGTGCCAGCAGCACCACTAGAGGCAACACTGAAGCTTTCTTT.

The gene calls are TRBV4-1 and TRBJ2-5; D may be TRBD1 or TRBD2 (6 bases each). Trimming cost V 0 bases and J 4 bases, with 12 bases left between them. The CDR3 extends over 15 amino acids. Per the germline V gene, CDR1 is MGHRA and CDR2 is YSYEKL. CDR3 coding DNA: TGCGCCAGCAGCCAAGATCGCAGGGGAGGAGAGACCCAGTACTTC. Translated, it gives CASSQDRRGGETQYF.

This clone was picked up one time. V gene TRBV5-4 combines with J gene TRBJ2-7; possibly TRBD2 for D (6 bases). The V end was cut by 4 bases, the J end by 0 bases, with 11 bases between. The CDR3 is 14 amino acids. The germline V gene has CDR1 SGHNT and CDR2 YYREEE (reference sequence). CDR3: CASSLRDSSYEQYF. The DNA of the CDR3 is TGTGCCAGCAGCCTCCGGGACTCCTCCTACGAGCAGTACTTC.

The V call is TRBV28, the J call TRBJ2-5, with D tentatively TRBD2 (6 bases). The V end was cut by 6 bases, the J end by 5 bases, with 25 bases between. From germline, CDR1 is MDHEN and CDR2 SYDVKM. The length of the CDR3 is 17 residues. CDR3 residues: CASSHSRGAGPEETQYF. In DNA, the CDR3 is TGTGCCAGCAGCCACTCGCGGGGAGCAGGCCCCGAGGAGACCCAGTACTTC.

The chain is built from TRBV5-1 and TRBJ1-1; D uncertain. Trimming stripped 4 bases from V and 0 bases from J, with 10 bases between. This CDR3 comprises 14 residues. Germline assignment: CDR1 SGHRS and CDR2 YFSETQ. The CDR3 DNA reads TGCGCCAGCAGCAGAGGACGGGTGAACACTGAAGCTTTCTTT. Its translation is CASSRGRVNTEAFF.

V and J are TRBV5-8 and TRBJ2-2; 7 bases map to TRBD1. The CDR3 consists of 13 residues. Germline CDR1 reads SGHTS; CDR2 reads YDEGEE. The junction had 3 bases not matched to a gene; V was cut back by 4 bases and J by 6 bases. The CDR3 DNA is TGTGCCAGCAGCGACGGGACAGCCGGGGAGCTGTTTTTT. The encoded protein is CASSDGTAGELFF.

The CDR3 here is CASSTSLAGEGDTQYF. The CDR3, as DNA: TGTGCCAGCAGCACTTCTTTAGCGGGGGAGGGAGATACGCAGTATTTT. This chain uses TRBV11-3 with TRBJ2-3; 9 bases line up with TRBD2. The CDR3 runs to 16 residues. Germline lookup yields CDR1 SGHNT and CDR2 YENEEA. The trim removed 5 bases at V and 5 bases at J, leaving 11 bases unmatched.

CDR3 amino acids: CAWRGKGSPYEQYF. In DNA, the CDR3 is TGTGCCTGGAGGGGGAAAGGGTCCCCCTACGAGCAGTACTTC. The rearrangement links TRBV30 to TRBJ2-7; D is uncertain. Germline V gene sequence: CDR1 GTSNPN, CDR2 SVGIG (reference sequence). Trimming removed 3 bases at V and 2 bases at J, with 14 bases between. CDR3 length: 14 residues.

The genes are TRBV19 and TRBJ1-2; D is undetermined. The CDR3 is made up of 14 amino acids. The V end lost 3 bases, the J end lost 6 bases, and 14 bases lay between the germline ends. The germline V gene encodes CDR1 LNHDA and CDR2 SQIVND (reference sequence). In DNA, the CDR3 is TGTGCCAGTAGTATTTTGGGCAGTGTCGATGGCTACACCTTC. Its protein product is CASSILGSVDGYTF.

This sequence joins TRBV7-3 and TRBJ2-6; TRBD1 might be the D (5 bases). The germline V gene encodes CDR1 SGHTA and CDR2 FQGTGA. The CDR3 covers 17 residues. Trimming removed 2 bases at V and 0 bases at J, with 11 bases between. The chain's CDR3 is CASSLGNTGSGANVLTF. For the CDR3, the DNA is TGTGCCAGCAGCTTAGGGAACACAGGCTCTGGGGCCAACGTCCTGACTTTC.

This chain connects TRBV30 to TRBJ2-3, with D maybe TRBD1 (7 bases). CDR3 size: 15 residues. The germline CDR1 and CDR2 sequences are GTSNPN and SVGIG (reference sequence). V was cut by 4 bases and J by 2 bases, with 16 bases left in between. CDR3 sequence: CAWTWRDRHTDTQYF. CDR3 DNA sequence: TGTGCCTGGACGTGGCGGGACAGACACACAGATACGCAGTATTTT.

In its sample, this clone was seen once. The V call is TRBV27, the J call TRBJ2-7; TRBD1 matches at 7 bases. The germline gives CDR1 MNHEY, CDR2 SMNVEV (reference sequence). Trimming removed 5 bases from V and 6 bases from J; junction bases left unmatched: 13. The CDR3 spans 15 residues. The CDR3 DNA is TGTGCCAGCAGTCCGCGCGGAGCGGCAGGGGGCGAGCAGTACTTC. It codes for CASSPRGAAGGEQYF.

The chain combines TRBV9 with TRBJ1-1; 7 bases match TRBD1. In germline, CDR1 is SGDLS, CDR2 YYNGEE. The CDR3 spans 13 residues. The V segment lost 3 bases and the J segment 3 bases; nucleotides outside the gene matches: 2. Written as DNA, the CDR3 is TGTGCCAGCAGCGACACAGGGGACACTGAAGCTTTCTTT. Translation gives CASSDTGDTEAFF.

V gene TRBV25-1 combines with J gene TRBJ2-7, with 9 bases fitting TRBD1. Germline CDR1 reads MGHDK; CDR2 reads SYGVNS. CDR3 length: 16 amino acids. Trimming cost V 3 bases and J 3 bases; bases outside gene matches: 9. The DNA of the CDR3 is TGTGCCAGCAGTGACCCTTCCGGGACAGGGAACTACGAGCAGTACTTC. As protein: CASSDPSGTGNYEQYF.

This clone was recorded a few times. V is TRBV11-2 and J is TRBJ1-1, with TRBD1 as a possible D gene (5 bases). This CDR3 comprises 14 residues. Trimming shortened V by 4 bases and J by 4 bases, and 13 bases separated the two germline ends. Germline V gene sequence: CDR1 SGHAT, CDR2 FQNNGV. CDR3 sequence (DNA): TGTGCCAGCAGCTCATCAGGGAGTATCACTGAAGCTTTCTTT. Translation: CASSSSGSITEAFF.

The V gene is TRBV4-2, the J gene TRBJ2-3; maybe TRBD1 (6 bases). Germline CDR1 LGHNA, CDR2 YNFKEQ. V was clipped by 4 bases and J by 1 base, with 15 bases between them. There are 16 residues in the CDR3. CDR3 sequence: CASSREGVEGTDTQYF. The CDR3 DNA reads TGTGCCAGCAGCCGCGAGGGGGTGGAGGGCACAGATACGCAGTATTTT.

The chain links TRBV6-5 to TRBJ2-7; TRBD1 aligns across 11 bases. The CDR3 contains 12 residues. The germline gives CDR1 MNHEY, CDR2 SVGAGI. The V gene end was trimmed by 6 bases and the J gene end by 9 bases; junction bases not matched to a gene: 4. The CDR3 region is CASSRTGGGQYF. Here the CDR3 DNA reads TGTGCCAGCAGCCGGACAGGGGGCGGGCAGTACTTC.

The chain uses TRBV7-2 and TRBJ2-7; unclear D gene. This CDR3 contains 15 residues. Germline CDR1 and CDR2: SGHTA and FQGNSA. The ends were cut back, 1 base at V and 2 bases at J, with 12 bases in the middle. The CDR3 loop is CASSLGAWRPYEQYF. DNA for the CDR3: TGTGCCAGCAGCTTAGGAGCCTGGCGTCCCTACGAGCAGTACTTC.